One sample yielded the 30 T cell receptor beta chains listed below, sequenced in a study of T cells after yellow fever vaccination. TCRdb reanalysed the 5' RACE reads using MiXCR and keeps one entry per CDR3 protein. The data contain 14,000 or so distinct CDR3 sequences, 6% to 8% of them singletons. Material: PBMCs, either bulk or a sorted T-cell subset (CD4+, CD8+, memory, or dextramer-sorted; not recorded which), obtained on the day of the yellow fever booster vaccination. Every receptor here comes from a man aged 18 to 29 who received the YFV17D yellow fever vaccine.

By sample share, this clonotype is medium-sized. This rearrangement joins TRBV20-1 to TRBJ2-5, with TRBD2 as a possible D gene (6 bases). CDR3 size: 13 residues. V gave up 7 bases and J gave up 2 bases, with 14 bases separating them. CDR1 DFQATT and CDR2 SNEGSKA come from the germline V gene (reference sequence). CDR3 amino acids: CSVKVGGQETQYF. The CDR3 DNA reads TGCAGTGTCAAGGTTGGGGGGCAAGAGACCCAGTACTTC.

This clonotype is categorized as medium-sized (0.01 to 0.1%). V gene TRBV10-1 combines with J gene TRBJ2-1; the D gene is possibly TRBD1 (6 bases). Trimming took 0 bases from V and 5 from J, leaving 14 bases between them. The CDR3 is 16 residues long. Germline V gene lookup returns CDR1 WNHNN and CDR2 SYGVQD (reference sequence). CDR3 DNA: TGCGCCAGCAGTGAGTCATACAGGGTGGGGGACAATGAGCAGTTCTTC. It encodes CASSESYRVGDNEQFF.

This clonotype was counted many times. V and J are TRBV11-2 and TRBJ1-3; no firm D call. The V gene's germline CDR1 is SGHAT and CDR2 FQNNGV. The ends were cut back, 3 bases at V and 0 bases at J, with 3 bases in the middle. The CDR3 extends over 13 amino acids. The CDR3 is CASSFVSGNTIYF. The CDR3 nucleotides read TGTGCCAGCAGCTTCGTCTCTGGAAACACCATATATTTT.

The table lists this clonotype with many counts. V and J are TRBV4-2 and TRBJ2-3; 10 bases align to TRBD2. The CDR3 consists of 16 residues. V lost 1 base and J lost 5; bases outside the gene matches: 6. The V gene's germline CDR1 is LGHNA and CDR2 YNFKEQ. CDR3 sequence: CASSQGNSGGQDTQYF. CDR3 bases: TGTGCCAGCAGCCAAGGAAATAGCGGGGGGCAAGATACGCAGTATTTT.

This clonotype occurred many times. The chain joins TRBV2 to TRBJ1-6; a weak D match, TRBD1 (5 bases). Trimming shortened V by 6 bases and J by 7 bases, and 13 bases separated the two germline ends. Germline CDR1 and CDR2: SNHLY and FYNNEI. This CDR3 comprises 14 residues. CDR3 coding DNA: TGTGCCAGCAGACGGGGCTTTGGGAATTCACCCCTCCACTTT. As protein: CASRRGFGNSPLHF.

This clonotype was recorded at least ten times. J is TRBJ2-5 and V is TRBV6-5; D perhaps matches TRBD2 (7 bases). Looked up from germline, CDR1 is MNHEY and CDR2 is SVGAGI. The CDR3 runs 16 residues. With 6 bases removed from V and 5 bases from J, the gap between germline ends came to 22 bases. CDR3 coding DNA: TGTGCCAGCAGACGGGGGGCGAGCGGGTGGGGGGAGACCCAGTACTTC. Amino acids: CASRRGASGWGETQYF.

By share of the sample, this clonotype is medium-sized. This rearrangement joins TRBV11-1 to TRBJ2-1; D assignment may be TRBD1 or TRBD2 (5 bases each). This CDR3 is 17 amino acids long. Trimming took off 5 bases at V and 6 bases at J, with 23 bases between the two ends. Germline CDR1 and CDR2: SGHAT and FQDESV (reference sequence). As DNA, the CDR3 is TGTGCCAGCAGCCTTGGACCCTCCGGGACGGACCTCAATGAGCAGTTCTTC. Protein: CASSLGPSGTDLNEQFF.

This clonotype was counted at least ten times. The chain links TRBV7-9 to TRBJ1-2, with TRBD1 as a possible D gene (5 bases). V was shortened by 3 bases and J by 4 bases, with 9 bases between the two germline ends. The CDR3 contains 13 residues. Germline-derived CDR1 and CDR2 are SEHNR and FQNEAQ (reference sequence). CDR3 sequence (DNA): TGTGCCAGCAGCTTCGGGGGGTCCTATGGCTACACCTTC. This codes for CASSFGGSYGYTF.

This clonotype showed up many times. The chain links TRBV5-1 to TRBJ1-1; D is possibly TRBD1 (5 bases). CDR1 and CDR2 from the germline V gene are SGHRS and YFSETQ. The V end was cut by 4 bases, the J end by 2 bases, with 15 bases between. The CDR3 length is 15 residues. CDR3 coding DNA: TGCGCCAGCAGCGGCGGGACGACCAGTAACACTGAAGCTTTCTTT. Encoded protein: CASSGGTTSNTEAFF.

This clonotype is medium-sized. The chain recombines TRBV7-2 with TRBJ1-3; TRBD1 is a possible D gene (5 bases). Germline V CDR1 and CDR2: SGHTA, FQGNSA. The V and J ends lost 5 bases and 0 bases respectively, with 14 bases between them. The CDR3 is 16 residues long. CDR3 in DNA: TGTGCCAGCAGCCCCCTAGGGGTTATCTCTGGAAACACCATATATTTT. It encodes CASSPLGVISGNTIYF. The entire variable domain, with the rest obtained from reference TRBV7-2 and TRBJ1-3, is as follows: GAGVSQSPSNKVTEKGKDVELRCDPISGHTALYWYRQSLGQGLEFLIYFQGNSAPDKSGLPSDRFSAERTGGSVSTLTIQRTQQEDSAVYLCASSPLGVISGNTIYFGEGSWLTVV.

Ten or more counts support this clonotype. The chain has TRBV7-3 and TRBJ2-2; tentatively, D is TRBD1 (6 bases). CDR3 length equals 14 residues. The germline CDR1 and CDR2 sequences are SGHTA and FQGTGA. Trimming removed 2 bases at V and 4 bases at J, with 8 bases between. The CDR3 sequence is CASSLQGFTGELFF. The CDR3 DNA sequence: TGTGCCAGCAGCTTACAGGGGTTCACCGGGGAGCTGTTTTTT.

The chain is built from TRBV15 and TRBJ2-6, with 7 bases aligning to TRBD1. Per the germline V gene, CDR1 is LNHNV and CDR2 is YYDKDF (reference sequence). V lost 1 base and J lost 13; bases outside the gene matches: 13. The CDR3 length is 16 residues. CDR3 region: CATSRVVNQGEKVLTF. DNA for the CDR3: TGTGCCACCAGCAGAGTAGTAAATCAGGGGGAAAAGGTCCTGACTTTC.

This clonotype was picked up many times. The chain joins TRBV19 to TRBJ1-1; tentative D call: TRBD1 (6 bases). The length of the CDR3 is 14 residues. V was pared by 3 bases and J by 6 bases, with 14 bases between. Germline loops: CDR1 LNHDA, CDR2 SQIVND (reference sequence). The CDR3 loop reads CASSIGGGGPEAFF. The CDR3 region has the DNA TGTGCCAGTAGTATCGGGGGCGGAGGCCCTGAAGCTTTCTTT.

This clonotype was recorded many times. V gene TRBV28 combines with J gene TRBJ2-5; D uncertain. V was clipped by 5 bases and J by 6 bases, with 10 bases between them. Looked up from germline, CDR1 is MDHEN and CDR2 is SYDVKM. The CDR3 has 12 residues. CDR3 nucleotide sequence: TGTGCCAGCAGTCTCCTAAAGAAGACCCAGTACTTC. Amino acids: CASSLLKKTQYF.

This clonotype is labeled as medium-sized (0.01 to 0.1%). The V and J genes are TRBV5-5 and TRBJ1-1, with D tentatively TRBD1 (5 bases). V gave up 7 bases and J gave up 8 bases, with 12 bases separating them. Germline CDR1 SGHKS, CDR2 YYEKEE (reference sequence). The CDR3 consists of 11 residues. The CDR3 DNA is TGTGCCAGCGGAAGGGGTGGGGAAGCTTTCTTT. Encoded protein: CASGRGGEAFF. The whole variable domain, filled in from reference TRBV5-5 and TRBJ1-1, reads DAGVTQSPTHLIKTRGQQVTLRCSPISGHKSVSWYQQVLGQGPQFIFQYYEKEERGRGNFPDRFSARQFPNYSSELNVNALLLGDSALYLCASGRGGEAFFGQGTRLTVV.

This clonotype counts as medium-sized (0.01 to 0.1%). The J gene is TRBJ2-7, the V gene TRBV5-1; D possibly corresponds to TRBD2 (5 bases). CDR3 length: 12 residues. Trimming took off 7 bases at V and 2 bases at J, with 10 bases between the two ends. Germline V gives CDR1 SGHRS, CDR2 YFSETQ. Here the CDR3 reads CASGESPYEQYF. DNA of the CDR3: TGCGCCAGCGGGGAGAGTCCCTACGAGCAGTACTTC.

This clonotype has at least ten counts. CDR3 in amino acids: CASSPPGQANYGYTF. The DNA for the CDR3 is TGTGCCAGCAGCCCCCCGGGACAGGCCAACTATGGCTACACCTTC. The chain employs TRBV21-1 and TRBJ1-2; TRBD1 is the table's D call and was not checked against the DNA. TRBV21-1 is reported as a pseudogene. This CDR3 contains 15 residues.

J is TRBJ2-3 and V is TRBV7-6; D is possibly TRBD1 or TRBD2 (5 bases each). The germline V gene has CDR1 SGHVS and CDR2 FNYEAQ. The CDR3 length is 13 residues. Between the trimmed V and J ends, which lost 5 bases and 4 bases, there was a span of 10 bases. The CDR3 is CASSVRGADTQYF. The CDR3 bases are TGTGCCAGCAGCGTTCGAGGGGCAGATACGCAGTATTTT.

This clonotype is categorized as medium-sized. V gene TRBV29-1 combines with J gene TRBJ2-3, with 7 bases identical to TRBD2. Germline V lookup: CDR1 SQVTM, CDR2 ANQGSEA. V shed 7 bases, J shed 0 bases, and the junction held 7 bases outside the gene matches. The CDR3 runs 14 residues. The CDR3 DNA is TGCAGCGCCGCTGGAGCGGGGAGCACAGATACGCAGTATTTT. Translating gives CSAAGAGSTDTQYF.

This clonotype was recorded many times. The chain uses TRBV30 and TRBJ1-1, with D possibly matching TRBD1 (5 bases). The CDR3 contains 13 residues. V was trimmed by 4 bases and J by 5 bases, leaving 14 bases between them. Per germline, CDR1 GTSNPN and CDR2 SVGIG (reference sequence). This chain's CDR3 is CAWNRDPRTEAFF. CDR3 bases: TGTGCCTGGAACCGGGACCCGAGGACTGAAGCTTTCTTT.

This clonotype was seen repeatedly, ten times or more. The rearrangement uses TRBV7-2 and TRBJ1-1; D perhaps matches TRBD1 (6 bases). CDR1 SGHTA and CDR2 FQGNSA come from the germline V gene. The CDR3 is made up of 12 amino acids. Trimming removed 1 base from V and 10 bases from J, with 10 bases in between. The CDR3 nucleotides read TGTGCCAGCAGCTTAGAAAACAGGGTAGCTTTCTTT. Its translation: CASSLENRVAFF.

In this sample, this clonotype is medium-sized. The CDR3: CASSQERSGANVLTF. For the CDR3, the DNA is TGCGCCAGCAGCCAAGAGAGGTCTGGGGCCAACGTCCTGACTTTC. The V gene is TRBV4-3, the J gene TRBJ2-6; unclear D gene. Germline lookup yields CDR1 LGHNA and CDR2 YSLEER. V was cut by 0 bases and J by 1 base, with 4 bases left in between. This CDR3 is built from 15 residues.

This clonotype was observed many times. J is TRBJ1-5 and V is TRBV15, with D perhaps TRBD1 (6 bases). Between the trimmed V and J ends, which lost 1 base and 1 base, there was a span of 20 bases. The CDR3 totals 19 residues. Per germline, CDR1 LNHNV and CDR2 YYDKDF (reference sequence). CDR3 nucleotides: TGTGCCACCAGCAGAGTAGGTGGGGGGCGCTTGGCGAGCAATCAGCCCCAGCATTTT. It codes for CATSRVGGGRLASNQPQHF. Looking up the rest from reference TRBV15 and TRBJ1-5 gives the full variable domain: DAMVIQNPRYQVTQFGKPVTLSCSQTLNHNVMYWYQQKSSQAPKLLFHYYDKDFNNEADTPDNFQSRRPNTSFCFLDIRSPGLGDTAMYLCATSRVGGGRLASNQPQHFGDGTRLSIL.

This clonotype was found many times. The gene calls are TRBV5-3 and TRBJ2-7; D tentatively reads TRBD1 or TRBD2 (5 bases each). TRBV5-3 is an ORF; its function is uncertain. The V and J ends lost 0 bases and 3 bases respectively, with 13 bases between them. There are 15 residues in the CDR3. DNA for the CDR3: TGTGCCAGAAGCTTGGCGGCAGGGAGATACTACGAGCAGTACGTC. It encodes CARSLAAGRYYEQYV.

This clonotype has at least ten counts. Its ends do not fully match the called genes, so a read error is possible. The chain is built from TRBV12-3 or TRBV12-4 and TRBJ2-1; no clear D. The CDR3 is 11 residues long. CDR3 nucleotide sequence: TGTGCCAGCAGTTTCTACGATGAGCAGTTCTTC. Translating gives CASSFYDEQFF.

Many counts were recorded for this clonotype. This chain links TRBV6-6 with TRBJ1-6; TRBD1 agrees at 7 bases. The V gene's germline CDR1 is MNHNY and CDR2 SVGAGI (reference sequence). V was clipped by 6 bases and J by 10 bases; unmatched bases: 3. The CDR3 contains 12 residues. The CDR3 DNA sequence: TGTGCCAGCAGACCGACAGGGTCACCCCTCCACTTT. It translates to CASRPTGSPLHF.

CDR3 in DNA: TGTGCCAGCAGCTCCAGCGGGGCTCTTATGGGGACCCAGTACTTC. The encoded protein is CASSSSGALMGTQYF. This sequence joins TRBV7-6 and TRBJ2-5, with 7 bases identical to TRBD2. J lost 7 bases, V lost 4 bases, and 12 bases had no gene match. The CDR3 runs 15 residues. Germline CDR1 is SGHVS and CDR2 is FNYEAQ.

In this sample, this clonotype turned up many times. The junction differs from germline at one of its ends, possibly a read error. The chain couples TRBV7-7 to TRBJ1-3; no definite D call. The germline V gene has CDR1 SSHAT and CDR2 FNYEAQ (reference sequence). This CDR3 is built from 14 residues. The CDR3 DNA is TGTGCTAGCAGCCCGGGAAAATCTGGAAACACCATATATTTT. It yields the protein CASSPGKSGNTIYF.

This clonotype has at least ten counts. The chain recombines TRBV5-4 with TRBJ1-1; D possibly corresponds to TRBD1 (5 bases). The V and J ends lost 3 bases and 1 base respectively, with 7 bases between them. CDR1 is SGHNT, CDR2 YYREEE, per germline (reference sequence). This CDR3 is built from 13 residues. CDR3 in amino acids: CASSSTANTEAFF. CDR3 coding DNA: TGTGCCAGCAGCTCGACAGCGAACACTGAAGCTTTCTTT.

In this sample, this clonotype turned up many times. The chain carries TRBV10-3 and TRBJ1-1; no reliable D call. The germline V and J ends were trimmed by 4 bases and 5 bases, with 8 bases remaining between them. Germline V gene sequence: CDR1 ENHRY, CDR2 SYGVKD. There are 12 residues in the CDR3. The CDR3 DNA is TGTGCCATCAGTGCCGTGGCGACTGAAGCTTTCTTT. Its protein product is CAISAVATEAFF.